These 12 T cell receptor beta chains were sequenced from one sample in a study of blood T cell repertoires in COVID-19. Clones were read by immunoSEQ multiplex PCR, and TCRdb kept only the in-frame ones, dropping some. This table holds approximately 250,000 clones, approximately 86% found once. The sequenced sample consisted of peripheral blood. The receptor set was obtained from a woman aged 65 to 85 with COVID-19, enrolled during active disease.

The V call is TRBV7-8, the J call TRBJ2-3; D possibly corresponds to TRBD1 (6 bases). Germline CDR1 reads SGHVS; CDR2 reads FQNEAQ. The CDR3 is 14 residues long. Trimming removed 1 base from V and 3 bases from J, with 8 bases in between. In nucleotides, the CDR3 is TGTGCCAGCAGCTTAGTGGGGGCAACAGATACGCAGTATTTT. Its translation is CASSLVGATDTQYF.

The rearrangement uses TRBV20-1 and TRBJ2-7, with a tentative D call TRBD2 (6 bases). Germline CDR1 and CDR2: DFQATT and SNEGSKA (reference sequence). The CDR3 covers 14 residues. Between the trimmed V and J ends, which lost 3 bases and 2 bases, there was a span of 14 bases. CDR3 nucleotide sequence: TGCAGTGCTAGTGGTTCAGAGCGGGCCTACGAGCAGTACTTC. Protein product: CSASGSERAYEQYF.

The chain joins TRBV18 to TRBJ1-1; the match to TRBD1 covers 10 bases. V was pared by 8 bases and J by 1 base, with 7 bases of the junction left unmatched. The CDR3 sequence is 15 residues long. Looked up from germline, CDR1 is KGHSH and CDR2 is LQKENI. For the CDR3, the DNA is TGTGCCAGCGAATCGACAGGGGGCGAGAACACTGAAGCTTTCTTT. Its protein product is CASESTGGENTEAFF.

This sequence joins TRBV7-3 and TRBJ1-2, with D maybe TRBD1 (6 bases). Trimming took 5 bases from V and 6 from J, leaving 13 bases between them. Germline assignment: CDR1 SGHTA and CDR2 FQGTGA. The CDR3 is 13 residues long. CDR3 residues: CASSLSGGDGYTF. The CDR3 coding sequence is TGTGCCAGCAGCCTATCGGGGGGCGATGGCTACACCTTC. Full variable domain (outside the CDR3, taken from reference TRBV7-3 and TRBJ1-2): GAGVSQTPSNKVTEKGKYVELRCDPISGHTALYWYRQSLGQGPEFLIYFQGTGAADDSGLPNDRFFAVRPEGSVSTLKIQRTERGDSAVYLCASSLSGGDGYTFGSGTRLTVV.

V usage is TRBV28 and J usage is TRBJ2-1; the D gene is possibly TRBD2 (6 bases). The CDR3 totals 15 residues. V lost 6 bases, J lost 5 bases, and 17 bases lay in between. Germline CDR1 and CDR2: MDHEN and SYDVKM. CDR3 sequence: CASRTGLREDNEQFF. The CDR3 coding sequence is TGTGCCAGCAGAACGGGACTCCGAGAGGACAATGAGCAGTTCTTC.

CDR3 region: CATPWSGGPEQYF. The CDR3 nucleotides read TGTGCCACCCCGTGGAGCGGGGGCCCCGAGCAGTACTTC. V and J are TRBV10-3 and TRBJ2-7; 8 bases align to TRBD2. Germline V lookup: CDR1 ENHRY, CDR2 SYGVKD. After removal of 10 bases from V and 6 bases from J, the junction contained 11 bases not matched to a gene. CDR3 length: 13 amino acids.

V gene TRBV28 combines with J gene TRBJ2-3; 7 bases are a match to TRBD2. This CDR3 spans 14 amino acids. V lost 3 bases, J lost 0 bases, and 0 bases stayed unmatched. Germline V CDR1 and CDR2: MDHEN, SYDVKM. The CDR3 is CASSLTSSTDTQYF. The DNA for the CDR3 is TGTGCCAGCAGTTTGACTAGCAGCACAGATACGCAGTATTTT.

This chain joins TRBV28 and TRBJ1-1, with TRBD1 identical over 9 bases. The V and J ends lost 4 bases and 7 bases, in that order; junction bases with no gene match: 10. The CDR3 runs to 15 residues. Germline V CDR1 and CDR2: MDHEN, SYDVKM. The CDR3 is CASSSWTGDANEAFF. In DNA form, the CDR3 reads TGTGCCAGCAGTTCCTGGACAGGGGATGCTAATGAAGCTTTCTTT.

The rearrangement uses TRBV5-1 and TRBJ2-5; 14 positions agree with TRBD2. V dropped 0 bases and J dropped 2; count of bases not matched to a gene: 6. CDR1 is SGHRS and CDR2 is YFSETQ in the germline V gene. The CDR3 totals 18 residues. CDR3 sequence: CASSLAGTSGGGQETQYF. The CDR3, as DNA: TGCGCCAGCAGCTTGGCGGGGACTAGCGGGGGTGGACAAGAGACCCAGTACTTC.

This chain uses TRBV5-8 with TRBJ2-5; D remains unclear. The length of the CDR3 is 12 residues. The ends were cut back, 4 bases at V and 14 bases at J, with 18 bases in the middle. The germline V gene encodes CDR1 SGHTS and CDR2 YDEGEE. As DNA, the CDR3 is TGTGCCAGCAGCATGCGAACTGAAAAGAGCTACTTC. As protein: CASSMRTEKSYF.

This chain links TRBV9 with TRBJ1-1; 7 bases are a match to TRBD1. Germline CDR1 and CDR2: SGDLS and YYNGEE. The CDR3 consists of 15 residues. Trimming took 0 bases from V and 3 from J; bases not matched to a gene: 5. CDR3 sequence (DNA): TGTGCCAGCAGCGTAGAAGGGGGCGTTGACACTGAAGCTTTCTTT. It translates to CASSVEGGVDTEAFF.

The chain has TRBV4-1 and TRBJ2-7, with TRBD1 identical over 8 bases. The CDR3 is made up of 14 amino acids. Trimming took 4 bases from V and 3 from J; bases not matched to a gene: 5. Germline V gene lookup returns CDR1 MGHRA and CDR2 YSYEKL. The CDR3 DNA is TGCGCCAGCAGCCCCGACAGGGGTGACTACGAGCAGTACTTC. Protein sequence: CASSPDRGDYEQYF.